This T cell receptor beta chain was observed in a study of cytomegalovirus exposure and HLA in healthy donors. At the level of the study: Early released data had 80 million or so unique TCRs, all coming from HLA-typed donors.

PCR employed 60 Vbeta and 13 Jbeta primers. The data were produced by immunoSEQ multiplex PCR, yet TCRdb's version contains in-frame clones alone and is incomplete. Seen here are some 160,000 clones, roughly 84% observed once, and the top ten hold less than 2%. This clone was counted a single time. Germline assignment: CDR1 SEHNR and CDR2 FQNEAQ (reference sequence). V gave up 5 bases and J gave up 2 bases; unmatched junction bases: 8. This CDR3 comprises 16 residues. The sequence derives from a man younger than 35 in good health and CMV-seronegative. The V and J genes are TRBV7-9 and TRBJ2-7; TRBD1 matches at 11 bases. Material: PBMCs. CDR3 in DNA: TGTGCCAGCAGCCACCCACGGGGACAGGGGGCCTACGAGCAGTACTTC. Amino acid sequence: CASSHPRGQGAYEQYF.